The clone carrying this T cell receptor beta chain was seen a handful of times. This CDR3 is built from 17 residues. Germline assignment: CDR1 SGHAT and CDR2 FQNNGV. V was shortened by 2 bases and J by 2 bases, with 16 bases between the two germline ends. Per the original data handling: Amplification with reference gene primers provided the estimates of nucleated cell counts. Assay: immunoSEQ multiplex PCR; the TCRdb copy retains only in-frame clones and omits some. D and trimming were read from the DNA, whereas the V and J calls and clone size are those reported in that table. The table includes more than 250,000 clones, around 87% detected once. The entry originates in a study of blood T cell repertoires in COVID-19. Background on the study: There were acute and convalescent COVID-19 samples, and they came from the United States, Italy and Spain. PBMCs, B-cell-depleted T cells, or T cells were the source of the cDNA or gDNA that made up the material.

This chain connects TRBV11-2 to TRBJ1-3; no firm D call. The sequence was obtained from a man in his forties or fifties with active or convalescent COVID-19. Material for sequencing was peripheral blood. The CDR3 loop reads CASSLYSPFQAGNTIYF. Here the CDR3 DNA reads TGTGCCAGCAGCTTATACTCCCCCTTCCAGGCTGGAAACACCATATATTTT.